Sequencing of this T cell receptor beta chain was carried out in a study of T cells expressing NK-cell markers. The wider study: Sorted CD3+CD56-NKG2C+, CD3+CD56+NKG2C+ and CD3+CD56+NKG2C- T cells supplied the TCR beta repertoires. With respect to HCMV, seven of the eight sequenced donors were seropositive, and one was seronegative.

CDR3 size: 13 residues. Per the germline V gene, CDR1 is MDHEN and CDR2 is SYDVKM. Points from the study as a whole: CD8+ T cells in six donors included dominant NKG2C+ clonotypes at 1.0-7.0%.

Comments on this clonotype: Antigen specificity is unknown.

Scientists made TCR beta cDNA using 5'RACE template switching with UMIs. TCRdb reanalyzed the 5' RACE reads and collapses them to one entry per CDR3 protein, without DNA. The sample shows about 550,000 distinct CDR3 sequences, and approximately 4% sits with its ten largest clones. The sequenced material came from blood T cells: a sorted CD56 or NKG2C T cell subset, CD4+ or CD8+ T cells, or bulk PBMC T cells (not recorded which). The chain combines TRBV28 with TRBJ2-5; TCRdb reports TRBD2, a call that lacks DNA to check it against. The clonotype originates from a man between 18 and 35 years old in good health. CDR3 amino acids: CASRRQGGETQYF.